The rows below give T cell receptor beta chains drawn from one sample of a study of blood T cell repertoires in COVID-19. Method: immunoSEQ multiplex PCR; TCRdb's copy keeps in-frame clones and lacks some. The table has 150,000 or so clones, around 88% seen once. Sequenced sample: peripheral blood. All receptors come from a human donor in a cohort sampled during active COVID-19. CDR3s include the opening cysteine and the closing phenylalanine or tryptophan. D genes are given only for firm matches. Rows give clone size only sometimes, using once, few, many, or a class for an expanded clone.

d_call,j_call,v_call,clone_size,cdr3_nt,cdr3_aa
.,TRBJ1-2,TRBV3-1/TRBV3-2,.,TGTGCCAGCAGCCAAGTCGGGGGTTGGGGCTACACCTTC,CASSQVGGWGYTF
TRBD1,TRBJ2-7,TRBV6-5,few,TGTGCCAGCAGTTACGGCCTAGGGACAGGCTCCGAGCAGTACTTC,CASSYGLGTGSEQYF
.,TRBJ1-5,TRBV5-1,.,TGCGCCAGCAGCTTGGGGGGGGGCAATCAGCCCCAGCATTTT,CASSLGGGNQPQHF
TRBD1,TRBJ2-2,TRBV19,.,TGTGCCAGTAGTGGACAGGGAAGCGCCGGGGAGCTGTTTTTT,CASSGQGSAGELFF
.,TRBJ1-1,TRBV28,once,TGTGCCAGCAGCCCCAAAGTGGGGGGGACTGAAGCTTTCTTT,CASSPKVGGTEAFF
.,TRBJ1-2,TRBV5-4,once,TGTGCCAGCAACGATGCAGGGATACGGGGCTACACCTTC,CASNDAGIRGYTF
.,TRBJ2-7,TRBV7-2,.,TGTGCCAGCAGCTTAGGCCGCACATCAGGGCGCGAGCAGTACTTC,CASSLGRTSGREQYF
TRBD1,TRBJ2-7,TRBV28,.,TGTGCCAGCAGTTTAACCCCGGGACAGGTCTACGAGCAGTACTTC,CASSLTPGQVYEQYF
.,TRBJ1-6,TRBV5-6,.,TGTGCCAGCAGCTCGTGGGACATTACTAATTCACCCCTCCACTTT,CASSSWDITNSPLHF
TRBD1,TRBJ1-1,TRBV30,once,TGTGCCGGGGGGACAGGGGGCACTGAAGCTTTCTTT,CAGGTGGTEAFF
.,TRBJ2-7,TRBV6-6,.,TGTGCCAGCAGCCTGGTAGCAACCTACGAGCAGTACTTC,CASSLVATYEQYF
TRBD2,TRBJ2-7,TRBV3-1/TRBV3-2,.,TGTGCCAGCAGCCCAGGGACTAGCGGGAGTTACGAGCAGTACTTC,CASSPGTSGSYEQYF
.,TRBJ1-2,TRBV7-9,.,TGTGCCAGCAGCTTGGGTCTCCCCGGGGAAACCAATGGCTACACCTTC,CASSLGLPGETNGYTF
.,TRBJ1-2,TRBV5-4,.,TGTGCCAGCAGTTACGGGACACGGGTGAACGGCTACACCTTC,CASSYGTRVNGYTF
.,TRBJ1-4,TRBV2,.,TGTGCCAGCAGTGCGCTGGCCCCGATTAATGAAAAACTGTTTTTT,CASSALAPINEKLFF
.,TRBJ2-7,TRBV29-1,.,TGCAGCGTGAGGGGCGGGGGCCAGATGAGTGAGCAGTACTTC,CSVRGGGQMSEQYF
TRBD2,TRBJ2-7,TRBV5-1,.,TGCGCCAGCAGCTTCGGGGCTGGACTAGCTGACGAGCAGTACTTC,CASSFGAGLADEQYF
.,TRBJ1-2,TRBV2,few,TGTGCCACCACAGCAGAAGCTAACTATGGCTACACCTTC,CATTAEANYGYTF
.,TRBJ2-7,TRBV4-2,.,TGTGCCAGCAGCCAAGATCCGGTCTCTGCGGGGAGCTCCTACGAGCAGTACTTC,CASSQDPVSAGSSYEQYF
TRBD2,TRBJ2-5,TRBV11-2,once,TGTGCCAGCAGCTCGAGGGGACTAGCGGTTGGACAAGAGACCCAGTACTTC,CASSSRGLAVGQETQYF
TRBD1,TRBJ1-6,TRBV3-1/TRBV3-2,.,TGTGCCAGCAGCCAAGAAGCGGACAGGGGGAATTCACCCCTCCACTTT,CASSQEADRGNSPLHF
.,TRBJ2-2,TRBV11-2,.,TGTGCCAGCAGCCCGAATTCGGCCATGGTCCCAGGGTCAGCCGGGGAGCTGTTTTTT,CASSPNSAMVPGSAGELFF
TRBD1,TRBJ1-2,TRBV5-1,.,TGCGCCAGCAGCTGGGGTAGGGACAGGAACTATGGCTACACCTTC,CASSWGRDRNYGYTF
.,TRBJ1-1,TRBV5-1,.,TGCGCCAGCAGCTTGGATCCTACCCCTGAAGCTTTCTTT,CASSLDPTPEAFF
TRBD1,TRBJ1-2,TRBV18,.,TGTGCCAGCTCACCCCCAACCGACAGGGACCTTTATGGCTACACCTTC,CASSPPTDRDLYGYTF
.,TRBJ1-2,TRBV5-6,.,TGTGCCAGCAGCTTGCTCACAGGGACGGACTATGGCTACACCTTC,CASSLLTGTDYGYTF
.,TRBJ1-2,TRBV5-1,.,TGCGCCAGCAGCTTGGAAGGCCGTCTGGACTTGAGCGGCTACACCTTC,CASSLEGRLDLSGYTF
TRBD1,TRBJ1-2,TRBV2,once,TGTGCCAGCAGTGAACGGGACAGGGTCTATGGCTACACCTTC,CASSERDRVYGYTF
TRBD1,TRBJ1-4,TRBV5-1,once,TGCGCCAGCAGCTTGGATAAGGGGGCCACTAATGAAAAACTGTTTTTT,CASSLDKGATNEKLFF
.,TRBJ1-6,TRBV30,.,TGTGCCTGGAGCCCCGTTCCGAGCTCCTATAATTCACCCCTCCACTTT,CAWSPVPSSYNSPLHF
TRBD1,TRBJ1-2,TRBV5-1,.,TGCGCCAGCAGCCCCAACCCGACAGGGGTCAGCGATGGCTACACCTTC,CASSPNPTGVSDGYTF
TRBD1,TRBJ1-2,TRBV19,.,TGTGCCAGTAGTCACAGGGGATCTAACTATGGCTACACCTTC,CASSHRGSNYGYTF
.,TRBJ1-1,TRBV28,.,TGTGCCAGCAGTTTACACAGGGCGAACACTGAAGCTTTCTTT,CASSLHRANTEAFF
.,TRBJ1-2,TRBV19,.,TGTGCCAGTAGTTTGACAAACGACTATGGCTACACCTTC,CASSLTNDYGYTF
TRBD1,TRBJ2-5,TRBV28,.,TGTGCCAGCTTAAGACAGGGTCAAGAGACCCAGTACTTC,CASLRQGQETQYF
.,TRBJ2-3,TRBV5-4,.,TGTGCCAGCAGCTTGACAGGTCCCACAGATACGCAGTATTTT,CASSLTGPTDTQYF
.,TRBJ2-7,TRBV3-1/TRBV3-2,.,TGTGCCAGCAGCCAAGGAGGTAATAGGCGGGACGAGCAGTACTTC,CASSQGGNRRDEQYF
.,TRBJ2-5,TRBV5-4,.,TGTGCCAGCAGCTTGGGACAGTTGGAAGAGACCCAGTACTTC,CASSLGQLEETQYF
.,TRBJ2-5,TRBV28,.,TGTGCCAGCAGCCTAGCAGCGCGGGGTCTCCAAGAGACCCAGTACTTC,CASSLAARGLQETQYF
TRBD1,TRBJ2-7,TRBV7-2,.,TGTGCCAGCAGCTTACAGGGGGCTCCCTACGAGCAGTACTTC,CASSLQGAPYEQYF
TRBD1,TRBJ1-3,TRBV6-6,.,TGTGCCAGCAGTCAATGGACAGGGCGAGGAAACACCATATATTTT,CASSQWTGRGNTIYF